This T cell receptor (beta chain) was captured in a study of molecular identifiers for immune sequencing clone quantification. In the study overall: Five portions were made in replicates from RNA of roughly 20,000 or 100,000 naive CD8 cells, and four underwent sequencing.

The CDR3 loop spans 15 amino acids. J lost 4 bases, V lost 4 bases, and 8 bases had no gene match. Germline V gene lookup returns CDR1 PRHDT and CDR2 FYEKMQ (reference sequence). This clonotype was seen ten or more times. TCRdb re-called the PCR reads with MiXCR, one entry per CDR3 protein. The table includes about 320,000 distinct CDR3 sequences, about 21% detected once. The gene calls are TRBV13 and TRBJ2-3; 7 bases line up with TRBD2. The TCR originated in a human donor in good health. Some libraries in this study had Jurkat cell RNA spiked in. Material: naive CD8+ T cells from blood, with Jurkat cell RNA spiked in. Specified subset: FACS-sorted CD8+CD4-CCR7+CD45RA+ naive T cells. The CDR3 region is CASSSPRDYPDTQYF. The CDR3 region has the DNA TGTGCCAGCAGCTCGCCCCGGGACTACCCAGATACGCAGTATTTT.